The 18 T cell receptor beta chains below all came from one sample that was sequenced in a study of regulatory T cells in long-lasting Graves disease. Sample time point: newly diagnosed GD, antithyroid drugs for less than 3 months. Researchers made the TCR library from RNA that was extracted from PBMCs. iRepertoire HTBI primers and Arm-PCR of CDR3 regions built TCR beta libraries. TCRdb redid the calling of the multiplex PCR reads with MiXCR, one entry per CDR3 protein. The sample lists about 540,000 distinct CDR3 sequences, less than 15% occurring once. These data were also filed under a second study, of T cells in Graves' hyperthyroidism and ophthalmopathy.

The specimen comprised peripheral blood mononuclear cells (PBMCs), sampled at new diagnosis, from a patient treated with antithyroid drugs. The receptors shown here come from a man aged 30 to 45 with Graves disease.

On this clonotype itself: A read error may explain this, as a much larger clone is one base away. CDR3 nucleotide sequence: TGTGCCGGCACACCTTGGGGAGGGGAGACCCAGTACTTC. It is translated as CAGTPWGGETQYF. The chain joins TRBV28 to TRBJ2-5, with 7 nucleotides matching TRBD2. J was trimmed by 5 bases and V by 11 bases; bases with no gene match: 11. This CDR3 has 13 residues. Germline CDR1 is MDHEN and CDR2 is SYDVKM.

This clonotype turned up a few times. The chain employs TRBV7-9 and TRBJ2-1; 11 positions agree with TRBD2. Germline V gene lookup returns CDR1 SEHNR and CDR2 FQNEAQ (reference sequence). After removal of 4 bases from V and 11 bases from J, the junction contained 7 bases not matched to a gene. The length of the CDR3 is 14 residues. CDR3 DNA: TGTGCCAGCAGCTCCGGGACTAGCGGAGTTAAGCAGTTCTTC. Encoded protein: CASSSGTSGVKQFF.

This clonotype occurred many times. The rearrangement links TRBV12-3 or TRBV12-4 to TRBJ2-1; D remains unclear. V lost 7 bases to trimming and J lost 4 bases, with 11 bases between them. The CDR3 is made up of 13 amino acids. Here the CDR3 DNA reads TGTGCCAGCAACGGGTACTCATACAATGAGCAGTTCTTC. Translating gives CASNGYSYNEQFF.

In this sample, this clonotype turned up many times. This chain connects TRBV12-3 or TRBV12-4 to TRBJ2-1; the D is unclear. The closer fit of TRBJ2-5 to the DNA end suggests the J call may be wrong. CDR3 size: 15 residues. The CDR3 is CASSPVRGKGETQYF. The CDR3 bases are TGTGCCAGCAGTCCCGTACGAGGCAAGGGAGAGACCCAGTACTTC.

The table lists this clonotype with many counts. This chain joins TRBV7-8 and TRBJ2-7; 9 bases map to TRBD1. Losses at the gene ends were 7 bases for V and 2 bases for J; bases not matched to a gene: 9. Germline V CDR1 and CDR2: SGHVS, FQNEAQ. The CDR3 is made up of 15 amino acids. The CDR3 protein is CASTVNRGPTYEQYF. The DNA of the CDR3 is TGTGCCAGCACCGTAAACAGGGGGCCGACCTACGAGCAGTACTTC.

This clonotype has just a few counts. In DNA, the CDR3 is TGTGCCACAGCAGCTTTGCCAAATGAAAAACTGTTTTTT. It encodes CATAALPNEKLFF. This chain links TRBV5-4 with TRBJ1-4; D not certain. This CDR3 is built from 13 residues. V was clipped by 9 bases and J by 5 bases, with 14 bases between them. The germline CDR1 and CDR2 sequences are SGHNT and YYREEE (reference sequence).

Ten or more counts support this clonotype. The chain couples TRBV2 to TRBJ1-5, with a tentative D call TRBD1 (6 bases). This CDR3 spans 19 amino acids. Trimming removed 1 base at V and 1 base at J, with 20 bases between. Germline lookup yields CDR1 SNHLY and CDR2 FYNNEI. The CDR3 protein is CASSEGQGWVKGSNQPQHF. CDR3 nucleotide sequence: TGTGCCAGCAGTGAAGGGCAGGGGTGGGTTAAGGGAAGCAATCAGCCCCAGCATTTT.

The table lists this clonotype with a few counts. V is TRBV11-3 and J is TRBJ2-3; D tentatively fits TRBD1 or TRBD2 (6 bases each). V gave up 5 bases and J gave up 6 bases, with 12 bases separating them. Germline CDR1 SGHNT, CDR2 YENEEA. The CDR3 is 13 residues long. The CDR3, as DNA: TGTGCCAGCAGCCGGGGGCCGGGCGATACGCAGTATTTT. Translated, it gives CASSRGPGDTQYF.

The gene calls are TRBV13 and TRBJ2-5; 8 bases align to TRBD2. The germline gives CDR1 PRHDT, CDR2 FYEKMQ (reference sequence). CDR3 length: 13 amino acids. Losses at the gene ends were 5 bases for V and 7 bases for J; bases not matched to a gene: 6. In nucleotides, the CDR3 is TGTGCCAGCAGCACTAGCGGCCCGGGGACCCAGTACTTC. It codes for CASSTSGPGTQYF.

This clonotype occurred many times. This chain joins TRBV20-1 and TRBJ2-4; tentatively, D is TRBD1 or TRBD2 (5 bases each). Germline V gives CDR1 DFQATT, CDR2 SNEGSKA (reference sequence). The V gene lost 5 bases and the J gene lost 7 bases, with 18 bases spanning the gap. The CDR3 extends over 14 amino acids. The CDR3 nucleotides are TGCAGTGCTGGGGGATGGCAGAGCCCCAACATTCAGTACTTC. Translation gives CSAGGWQSPNIQYF.

In this sample, this clonotype turned up many times. J is TRBJ2-2 and V is TRBV2; a possible D gene is TRBD2 (7 bases). CDR1 and CDR2 from the germline V gene are SNHLY and FYNNEI. CDR3 length equals 14 residues. Trimming shortened V by 8 bases and J by 1 base, and 11 bases separated the two germline ends. The chain's CDR3 is CASGGAGNTGELFF. The CDR3 DNA follows: TGTGCCAGCGGGGGGGCAGGGAACACCGGGGAGCTGTTTTTT.

This clonotype was seen many times. The chain recombines TRBV7-9 with TRBJ2-1; the D gene is possibly TRBD1 (6 bases). V lost 4 bases and J lost 8, with 9 bases in between. The length of the CDR3 is 12 residues. Germline CDR1 and CDR2: SEHNR and FQNEAQ (reference sequence). The CDR3 coding sequence is TGTGCCAGCAGCTGGGACATTGATGAGCAGTTCTTC. The encoded protein is CASSWDIDEQFF.

J is TRBJ2-5 and V is TRBV5-7; D is unresolved. TRBV5-7 is an ORF, with its function uncertain. This CDR3 comprises 12 residues. Trimming removed 1 base at V and 6 bases at J, with 7 bases between. The chain's CDR3 is CASSLSKKTQYF. CDR3 sequence (DNA): TGTGCCAGCAGCTTGTCCAAGAAGACCCAGTACTTC.

This clonotype has a count of ten or more. The rearrangement links TRBV6-1 to TRBJ1-1; TRBD1 matches 7 bases. The ends lost 6 bases at V and 10 bases at J; junction bases unmatched: 17. Germline V gene lookup returns CDR1 MNHNS and CDR2 SASEGT. The CDR3 is made up of 15 amino acids. CDR3 nucleotides: TGTGCCAGCAGCAAAACAGGGGTTGGGTCGTACGGAGCTTTCTTT. Its protein product is CASSKTGVGSYGAFF.

In this sample, this clonotype turned up many times. The gene calls are TRBV29-1 and TRBJ1-2; D may be TRBD1 (6 bases). The CDR3 is 16 amino acids. The V gene's germline CDR1 is SQVTM and CDR2 ANQGSEA. V was trimmed by 5 bases and J by 4 bases, leaving 23 bases between them. CDR3 residues: CSVPPPREGGGYGYTF. Here the CDR3 DNA reads TGCAGCGTTCCCCCCCCTCGGGAGGGAGGGGGCTATGGCTACACCTTC. Drawing the rest from reference TRBV29-1 and TRBJ1-2, the complete variable domain is SAVISQKPSRDICQRGTSLTIQCQVDSQVTMMFWYRQQPGQSLTLIATANQGSEATYESGFVIDKFPISRPNLTFSTLTVSNMSPEDSSIYLCSVPPPREGGGYGYTFGSGTRLTVV.

This clonotype was found many times. J is TRBJ2-7 and V is TRBV6-1, with D hard to call. Germline V lookup: CDR1 MNHNS, CDR2 SASEGT. V was shortened by 6 bases and J by 2 bases, with 14 bases between the two germline ends. The CDR3 has 14 residues. CDR3 protein: CASSPFTAPYEQYF. CDR3 nucleotides: TGTGCCAGCAGCCCTTTCACGGCCCCCTACGAGCAGTACTTC.

The table lists this clonotype with many counts. The chain has TRBV11-2 and TRBJ1-4; 8 bases map to TRBD1. V shed 5 bases and J 8 bases; nucleotides not matched to a gene: 10. CDR1 is SGHAT and CDR2 is FQNNGV in the germline V gene. The CDR3 runs 15 residues. The CDR3 sequence: CASSPSTGVGEKLFF. CDR3 in DNA: TGTGCCAGCAGCCCATCGACAGGGGTGGGAGAAAAACTGTTTTTT.

In this sample, this clonotype turned up many times. The chain employs TRBV6-2 or TRBV6-3 and TRBJ1-2; 8 nucleotides agree with TRBD1. CDR3 length equals 15 residues. The germline V gene has CDR1 MNHEY and CDR2 SVGEGT. J gave up 7 bases and V 0 bases, and 7 bases lay outside the gene matches. The CDR3 loop is CASSYSRQGLGGYTF. In DNA, the CDR3 is TGTGCCAGCAGTTACTCGAGACAGGGGCTGGGTGGCTACACCTTC.